A selection of T cell receptor beta chains follows, all from one sample in a study of blood T cell repertoires in COVID-19. The protocol was immunoSEQ multiplex PCR, while the TCRdb copy is restricted to in-frame clones and leaves out a portion. The sample holds a few hundred thousand clones; around 90% are singletons and the top ten take about 1%. Sequencing was carried out using PBMCs or T cells enriched from blood (not recorded which). Every receptor here comes from a woman in her thirties who had recovered from COVID-19. Both conserved end residues are part of each CDR3. D genes are given only for firm matches. Clone sizes are given selectively: once, few, many, or a class where the clone is expanded.

>TRBJ1-6|TRBV28|-|TRBD1
TGTGCCAGCAGTCGCGATAGACAGGGGGATTCACCCCTCCACTTT
CASSRDRQGDSPLHF
>TRBJ1-4|TRBV6-5|few|TRBD1
TGTGCCAGCCGTCGACCCGGGACAGGGGACGAAAAACTGTTTTTT
CASRRPGTGDEKLFF
>TRBJ2-7|TRBV24-1|-|-
TGTGCCACCAGTGATTTCGAACAGGGCGACGAGCAGTACTTC
CATSDFEQGDEQYF
>TRBJ2-1|TRBV2|-|-
TGTGCCAGCAGCCCCGGGATCCTGGCTGCCAATGAGCAGTTCTTC
CASSPGILAANEQFF
>TRBJ1-1|TRBV6-5|-|-
TGTGCCAGCATCGAGGCCTGGGGAGCTGAAGCTTTCTTT
CASIEAWGAEAFF
>TRBJ2-5|TRBV4-1|-|-
TGCGCCAGCAGCCAAGATATACAGATCCAAGAGACCCAGTACTTC
CASSQDIQIQETQYF
>TRBJ2-3|TRBV5-1|-|TRBD1
TGCGCCAGCAGCACCGGACAGGGGGCAAGCACAGATACGCAGTATTTT
CASSTGQGASTDTQYF
>TRBJ2-7|TRBV6-5|-|-
TGTGCCACCCAGTTACATCGGACAAACGAGCAGTACTTC
CATQLHRTNEQYF
>TRBJ1-3|TRBV19|few|-
TGTGCCAGTAGTTCGAACTGGTTTGGGAGCGCTACTGGAAACACCATATATTTT
CASSSNWFGSATGNTIYF
>TRBJ2-7|TRBV29-1|-|TRBD1
TGCAGCGTTGAGGGACAGGGTGACTCCTACGAGCAGTACTTC
CSVEGQGDSYEQYF
>TRBJ2-5|TRBV12-3/TRBV12-4|-|-
TGTGCCAGCAGTCCCTCCTCCCCGGAGACCCAGTACTTC
CASSPSSPETQYF
>TRBJ1-2|TRBV2|-|TRBD1
TGTGCCAGCGGGTTTCAGGGGGATGGCTACACCTTC
CASGFQGDGYTF
>TRBJ2-1|TRBV27|-|-
TGTGCCAGCAGTTTGGGGATCGAGGGAAGCCATGAGCAGTTCTTC
CASSLGIEGSHEQFF
>TRBJ2-1|TRBV5-1|-|TRBD2
TGCGCCAGCGGAGCGGGGGGCCTCTACAATGAGCAGTTCTTC
CASGAGGLYNEQFF
>TRBJ1-2|TRBV6-1|-|-
TGTGCCAGCAGTGAAGCGCCGGGTAACTATGGCTACACCTTC
CASSEAPGNYGYTF
>TRBJ2-7|TRBV5-1|-|TRBD2
TGCGCCAGCAGCTTGACGACTAGCGGTTTGTACGAGCAGTACTTC
CASSLTTSGLYEQYF
>TRBJ2-3|TRBV11-2|-|-
TGTGCCAGCAGCTTGTGGCAGGCGAAGGGCACAGATACGCAGTATTTT
CASSLWQAKGTDTQYF
>TRBJ1-4|TRBV25-1|-|-
TGTGCCAGCAGTGAATACGCCAGTAATGAAAAACTGTTTTTT
CASSEYASNEKLFF
>TRBJ2-3|TRBV12-3/TRBV12-4|-|-
TGTGCCAGCGAGTCCCTAGATACGCAGTATTTT
CASESLDTQYF
>TRBJ1-3|TRBV30|-|-
TGTGCCTGGAGTGTTCTATTAGGAAACACCATATATTTT
CAWSVLLGNTIYF
>TRBJ1-2|TRBV25-1|few|TRBD1
TGTGCCAGCAGCTTTACAGGGGGCAGGTACGGCTACACCTTC
CASSFTGGRYGYTF
>TRBJ1-2|TRBV28|-|-
TGTGCCAGCAGTTTATTGTTCGATGGCTACACCTTC
CASSLLFDGYTF
>TRBJ1-1|TRBV6-7|-|-
TGTGCCAGCAGTTACGGGGAGGGGAGGGCTGAAGCTTTCTTT
CASSYGEGRAEAFF
>TRBJ2-5|TRBV2|-|TRBD1
TGTGCCAGCGCTCGGACAGGTCTGTACCAAGAGACCCAGTACTTC
CASARTGLYQETQYF
>TRBJ2-7|TRBV7-9|-|TRBD2
TGTGCCAGCAGCTTAGCGCCGGAGCGGGGGGTAGGGGGAGCCAACGAGCAGTACTTC
CASSLAPERGVGGANEQYF